The clone carrying this T cell receptor beta chain was counted once. Its specificity is unknown. The PCR employed 60 Vbeta primers together with 13 Jbeta primers. The repertoire was sequenced with immunoSEQ multiplex PCR; TCRdb's copy has only in-frame clones and lacks some. The sample has tens of thousands of clones, around 78% seen once; the top ten hold roughly 2.6%. The sample belongs to a study of cytomegalovirus exposure and HLA in healthy donors. Findings of the study overall: A later analysis found common viral pathogens apparently linked to several of the most significant clusters. Associated with cytomegalovirus, according to the listing, were 170 or so TCR beta chains. Prior analysis indicated that the majority of TCR beta V segments exhibited productivity approximately 87% or approximately 30% of the time.

Sequenced input: PBMCs. The clonotype was recovered from a male donor in good health and CMV-seropositive.

Written as DNA, the CDR3 is TGTGCCAGCAGCTCGGTCGACAGGCCGACCTACGAGCAGTACTTC. It translates to CASSSVDRPTYEQYF. This rearrangement joins TRBV7-2 to TRBJ2-7, with D maybe TRBD1 (6 bases). CDR1 SGHTA and CDR2 FQGNSA come from the germline V gene. The length of the CDR3 is 15 residues. The V gene lost 4 bases and the J gene lost 2 bases, with 15 bases spanning the gap.